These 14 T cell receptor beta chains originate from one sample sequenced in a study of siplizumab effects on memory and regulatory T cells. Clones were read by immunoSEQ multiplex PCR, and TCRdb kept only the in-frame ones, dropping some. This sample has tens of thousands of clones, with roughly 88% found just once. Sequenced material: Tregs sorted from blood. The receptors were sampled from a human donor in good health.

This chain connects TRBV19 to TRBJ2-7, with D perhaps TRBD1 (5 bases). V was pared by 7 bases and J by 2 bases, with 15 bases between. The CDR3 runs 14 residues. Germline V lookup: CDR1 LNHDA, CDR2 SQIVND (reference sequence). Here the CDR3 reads CASKPSYRTYEQYF. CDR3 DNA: TGTGCCAGTAAGCCTTCATACAGGACCTACGAGCAGTACTTC. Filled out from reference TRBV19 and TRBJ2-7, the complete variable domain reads DGGITQSPKYLFRKEGQNVTLSCEQNLNHDAMYWYRQDPGQGLRLIYYSQIVNDFQKGDIAEGYSVSREKKESFPLTVTSAQKNPTAFYLCASKPSYRTYEQYFGPGTRLTVT.

The chain's CDR3 is CASSPPDQGPGGF. The CDR3 nucleotides read TGTGCCAGCAGCCCGCCAGACCAGGGCCCGGGGGGCTTC. The chain is built from TRBV12-1 and TRBJ2-4; the table names TRBD2, a call not compared with the DNA. TRBV12-1 is a pseudogene. The CDR3 extends over 13 amino acids.

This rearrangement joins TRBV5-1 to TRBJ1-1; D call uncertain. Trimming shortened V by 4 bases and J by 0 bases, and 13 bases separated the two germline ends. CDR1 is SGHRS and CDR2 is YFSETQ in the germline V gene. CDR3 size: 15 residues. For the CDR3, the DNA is TGCGCCAGCAGCCTGTCATCCCAGGTGAACACTGAAGCTTTCTTT. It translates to CASSLSSQVNTEAFF.

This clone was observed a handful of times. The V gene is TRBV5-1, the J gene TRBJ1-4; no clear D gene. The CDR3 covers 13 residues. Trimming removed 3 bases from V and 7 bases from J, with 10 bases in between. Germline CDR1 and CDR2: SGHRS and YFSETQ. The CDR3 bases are TGCGCCAGCAGCTCCCAAAGGGCTGAAAAACTGTTTTTT. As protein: CASSSQRAEKLFF.

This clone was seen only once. CDR3 sequence (DNA): TGTGCCAGCGGGACAGTGGGGGAAAAACTGTTTTTT. It yields the protein CASGTVGEKLFF. The chain links TRBV14 to TRBJ1-4; 7 nucleotides agree with TRBD1. The J segment lost 8 bases and the V segment lost 8 bases, leaving 5 bases of the junction unmatched. The CDR3 contains 12 residues. CDR1 and CDR2 (germline): SGHDN, FVKESK.

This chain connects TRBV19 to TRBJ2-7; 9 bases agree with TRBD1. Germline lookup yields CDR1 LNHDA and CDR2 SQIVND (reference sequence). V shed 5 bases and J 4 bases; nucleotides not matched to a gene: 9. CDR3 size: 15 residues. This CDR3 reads CASSVPGTGLYEQYF. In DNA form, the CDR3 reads TGTGCCAGTAGTGTTCCCGGGACAGGGCTGTACGAGCAGTACTTC.

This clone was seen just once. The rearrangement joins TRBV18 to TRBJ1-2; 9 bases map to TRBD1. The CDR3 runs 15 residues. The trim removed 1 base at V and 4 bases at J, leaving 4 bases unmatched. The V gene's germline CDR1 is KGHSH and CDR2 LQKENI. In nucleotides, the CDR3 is TGTGCCAGCTCACCACAACAGGGGGCGGTCTATGGCTACACCTTC. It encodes CASSPQQGAVYGYTF.

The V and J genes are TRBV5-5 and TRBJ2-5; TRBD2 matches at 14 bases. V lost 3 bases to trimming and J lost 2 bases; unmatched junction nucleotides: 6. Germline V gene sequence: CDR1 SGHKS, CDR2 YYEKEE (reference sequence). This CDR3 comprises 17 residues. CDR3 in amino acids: CASSSPGLAGDQETQYF. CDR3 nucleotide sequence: TGTGCCAGCAGCTCTCCGGGACTAGCGGGAGATCAAGAGACCCAGTACTTC.

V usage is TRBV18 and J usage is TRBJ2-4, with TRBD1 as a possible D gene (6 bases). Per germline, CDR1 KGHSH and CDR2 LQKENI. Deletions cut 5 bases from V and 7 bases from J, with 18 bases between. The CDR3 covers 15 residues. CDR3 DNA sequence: TGTGCCAGCTCAGAACAGGGTACCTTGAGGAACATTCAGTACTTC. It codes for CASSEQGTLRNIQYF.

CDR3 amino acids: CASSPTITPQPQHF. In DNA, the CDR3 is TGTGCCAGCTCACCAACGATTACGCCCCAGCCCCAGCATTTT. This chain links TRBV18 with TRBJ1-5; the D is unclear. The CDR3 loop spans 14 amino acids. Germline V gene lookup returns CDR1 KGHSH and CDR2 LQKENI. The V and J ends lost 2 bases and 7 bases respectively, with 12 bases between them.

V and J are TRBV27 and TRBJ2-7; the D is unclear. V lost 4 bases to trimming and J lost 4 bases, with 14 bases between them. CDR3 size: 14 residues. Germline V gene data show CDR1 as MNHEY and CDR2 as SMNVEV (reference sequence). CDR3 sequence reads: CASSSMTNLYEQYF. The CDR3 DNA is TGTGCCAGCAGTTCTATGACGAATTTATACGAGCAGTACTTC.

The CDR3 here is CASSLAVLALRDTGELFF. CDR3 sequence (DNA): TGTGCCAGCAGCTTAGCCGTTCTAGCCCTGAGGGACACCGGGGAGCTGTTTTTT. The rearrangement joins TRBV7-9 to TRBJ2-2; D possibly corresponds to TRBD2 (5 bases). This CDR3 spans 18 amino acids. The germline V and J ends were trimmed by 0 bases and 3 bases, with 17 bases remaining between them. Germline V gene lookup returns CDR1 SEHNR and CDR2 FQNEAQ (reference sequence).

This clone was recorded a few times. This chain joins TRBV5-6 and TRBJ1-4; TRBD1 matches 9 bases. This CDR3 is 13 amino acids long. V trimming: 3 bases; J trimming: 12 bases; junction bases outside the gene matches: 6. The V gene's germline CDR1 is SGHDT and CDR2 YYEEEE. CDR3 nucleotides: TGTGCCAGCAGCTATCGGGACAGGGTCGAACTGTTTTTT. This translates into CASSYRDRVELFF.

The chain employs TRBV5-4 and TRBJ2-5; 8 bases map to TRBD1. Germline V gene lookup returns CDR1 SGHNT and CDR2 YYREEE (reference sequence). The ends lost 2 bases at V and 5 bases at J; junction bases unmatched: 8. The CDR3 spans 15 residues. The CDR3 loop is CASSLTPGGSETQYF. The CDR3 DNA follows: TGTGCCAGCAGCTTAACCCCAGGGGGCTCGGAGACCCAGTACTTC.